This T cell receptor beta chain was identified during a study of T cell clusters in autoimmune cytopenias. This CDR3 contains 11 residues. Germline V lookup: CDR1 LNHNV, CDR2 YYDKDF (reference sequence). Some 40,000 genome equivalents of blood DNA were amplified for TRB. TRB was amplified by touch-down multiplex PCR, primer pools A and B combined. TCRdb re-analyzed the multiplex PCR reads; it lists each CDR3 protein once, without DNA. In all, the sample yields fewer than 3,500 distinct CDR3 sequences. This clonotype is identified as medium-sized from frequency. Its specificity is not known. Overall study findings and caveats: TRB repertoire shifts in secondary cytopenia and chronic lymphocytic leukemia mostly reflected lymphoma, not autoimmunity. The T cell clusters came from computational analysis alone and lack functional validation. Physiological T cell clusters of healthy donors were apparently absent in primary autoimmune cytopenia patients.

The chain couples TRBV15 to TRBJ1-3. The receptor was derived from a human donor with an autoimmune cytopenia or autoimmune hepatitis (not recorded which). What was sequenced was peripheral blood. This CDR3 reads CATRQGNTIYF.